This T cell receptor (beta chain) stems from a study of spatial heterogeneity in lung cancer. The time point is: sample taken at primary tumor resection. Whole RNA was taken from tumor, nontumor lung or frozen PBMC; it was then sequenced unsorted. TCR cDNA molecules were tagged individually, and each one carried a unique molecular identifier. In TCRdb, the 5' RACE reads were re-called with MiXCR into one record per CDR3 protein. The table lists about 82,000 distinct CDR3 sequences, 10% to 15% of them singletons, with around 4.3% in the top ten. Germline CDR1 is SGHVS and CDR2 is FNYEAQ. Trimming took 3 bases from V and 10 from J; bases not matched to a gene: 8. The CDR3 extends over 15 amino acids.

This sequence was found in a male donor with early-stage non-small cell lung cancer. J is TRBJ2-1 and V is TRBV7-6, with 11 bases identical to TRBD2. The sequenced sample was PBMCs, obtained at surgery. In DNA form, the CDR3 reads TGTGCCAGCAGCTTGACTAGCGGGGCCTCGGGGGAGCAGTTCTTC. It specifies CASSLTSGASGEQFF.